This T cell receptor (beta chain) derives from a study of blood T cell repertoires in COVID-19. This clone was detected a few times. Repertoires were generated with immunoSEQ multiplex PCR, while TCRdb's copy carries only in-frame clones and drops some. This sample has about 430,000 clones, with 70% to 90% found just once. CDR3 length: 15 amino acids. Germline-derived CDR1 and CDR2 are SGHTA and FQGTGA. The junction had 5 bases not matched to a gene; V was cut back by 5 bases and J by 0 bases. The rearrangement uses TRBV7-3 and TRBJ1-2, with 8 bases aligning to TRBD1. Sample: PBMCs or T cells enriched from blood (not recorded which). This clonotype originated in a woman in her 30s with acute COVID-19. The CDR3 loop reads CASSKTGAANYGYTF. The CDR3 nucleotides read TGTGCCAGCAGCAAGACAGGGGCCGCTAACTATGGCTACACCTTC.